Below are 18 T cell receptor beta chains sequenced from a single sample in a study of shared clonotypes between healthy human individuals. The method was immunoSEQ multiplex PCR; TCRdb's version includes in-frame clones alone and lacks a portion of them. This sample has about 2.5 million clones, with 92% found just once. Sequenced material: naive CD4+ T cells from PBMCs. Subset indicated: CD45RA+ positively selected. These receptors all come from a man in his late teens or twenties in good health. Some clones in this sample may be carry-over from other donors' samples.

The rearrangement links TRBV30 to TRBJ1-6; D uncertain. CDR1 is GTSNPN and CDR2 is SVGIG in the germline V gene (reference sequence). V gave up 3 bases and J gave up 8 bases, with 11 bases separating them. This CDR3 has 13 amino acids. Here the CDR3 DNA reads TGTGCCTGGAGCGCCGTCGGCGATTCACCCCTCCACTTT. It encodes CAWSAVGDSPLHF.

In its sample, this clone was seen once. The chain combines TRBV6-6 with TRBJ2-5, with TRBD1 matching over 8 bases. The end of the DNA aligns better with TRBJ2-7, so the J call may be wrong. Per germline, CDR1 MNHNY and CDR2 SVGAGI (reference sequence). This CDR3 is built from 13 residues. CDR3 in DNA: TGTGCCAGCAGTGACAGGGGCCGGAACGAGCAGTACTTC. Translation: CASSDRGRNEQYF.

The gene calls are TRBV4-3 and TRBJ2-1, with 7 bases fitting TRBD1. Looked up from germline, CDR1 is LGHNA and CDR2 is YSLEER. The CDR3 has 16 amino acids. The V segment lost 1 base and the J segment 8 bases; nucleotides outside the gene matches: 11. CDR3: CASSQVTGTNFDEQFF. CDR3 nucleotides: TGCGCCAGCAGCCAAGTGACAGGGACCAATTTCGATGAGCAGTTCTTC.

A single count supports this clone. CDR3 sequence (DNA): TGTGCCAGCACCACACAAGCGGGGGATTTCGACGAGCAGTACTTC. Its protein is CASTTQAGDFDEQYF. This rearrangement joins TRBV5-4 to TRBJ2-7; the match to TRBD2 covers 8 bases. Trimming cost V 6 bases and J 5 bases; bases outside gene matches: 13. Germline CDR1 is SGHNT and CDR2 is YYREEE (reference sequence). CDR3 length: 15 residues.

V usage is TRBV19 and J usage is TRBJ2-6; D not resolved. Trimming removed 8 bases from V and 12 bases from J, with 11 bases in between. This CDR3 comprises 11 residues. CDR1 and CDR2 from the germline V gene are LNHDA and SQIVND (reference sequence). The CDR3 here is CASGTLAVLTF. CDR3 sequence (DNA): TGTGCCAGTGGAACCTTGGCCGTCCTGACTTTC.

The gene calls are TRBV5-8 and TRBJ2-7; D may be TRBD1 (6 bases). V was pared by 4 bases and J by 0 bases, with 14 bases between. This CDR3 spans 15 amino acids. CDR1 and CDR2 (germline): SGHTS, YDEGEE. CDR3 DNA sequence: TGTGCCAGCAGCGTCCAGGGGCTGGGCTCCTACGAGCAGTACTTC. This gives the protein CASSVQGLGSYEQYF.

The chain joins TRBV19 to TRBJ2-1, with TRBD1 matching over 7 bases. Germline CDR1 is LNHDA and CDR2 is SQIVND (reference sequence). The junction had 14 bases not matched to a gene; V was cut back by 0 bases and J by 15 bases. The CDR3 runs 15 residues. The CDR3: CASSIDQGQSIHPFF. The DNA for the CDR3 is TGTGCCAGTAGTATAGATCAGGGACAGTCCATCCATCCGTTCTTC.

The chain carries TRBV10-3 and TRBJ2-1; unclear D gene. Per germline, CDR1 ENHRY and CDR2 SYGVKD. CDR3 length: 11 residues. Trimming left V 7 bases short and J 5 bases short, with 6 bases between. The CDR3 protein is CAIMTNNEQFF. The CDR3 nucleotides read TGTGCCATCATGACCAACAATGAGCAGTTCTTC.

This chain uses TRBV6-6 with TRBJ2-4; 9 bases align to TRBD2. This CDR3 has 14 amino acids. The J segment lost 8 bases and the V segment lost 8 bases, leaving 10 bases of the junction unmatched. CDR1 is MNHNY, CDR2 SVGAGI, per germline (reference sequence). The CDR3 region is CASAPAGGNHIQYF. CDR3 in DNA: TGTGCCAGCGCCCCGGCGGGAGGGAACCACATTCAGTACTTC.

This chain connects TRBV9 to TRBJ1-3; no clear D. Between the trimmed V and J ends, which lost 0 bases and 3 bases, there was a span of 13 bases. From germline, CDR1 is SGDLS and CDR2 YYNGEE. The CDR3 totals 16 residues. The CDR3, as DNA: TGTGCCAGCAGCGTAGGGGGTAGGACGATTGGAAACACCATATATTTT. Translation: CASSVGGRTIGNTIYF.

The chain links TRBV5-1 to TRBJ2-1; 14 nucleotides match TRBD2. Germline CDR1 reads SGHRS; CDR2 reads YFSETQ. V dropped 4 bases and J dropped 9; count of bases not matched to a gene: 9. This CDR3 has 16 residues. As DNA, the CDR3 is TGCGCCAGCAGCGTCCCGGGACTAGCGGGAGTTGCTGAGCAGTTCTTC. Its translation is CASSVPGLAGVAEQFF. The variable domain in full, with the rest retrieved from reference TRBV5-1 and TRBJ2-1, is KAGVTQTPRYLIKTRGQQVTLSCSPISGHRSVSWYQQTPGQGLQFLFEYFSETQRNKGNFPGRFSGRQFSNSRSEMNVSTLELGDSALYLCASSVPGLAGVAEQFFGPGTRLTVL.

A note on this clone: Other DNA sequences in the sample encode the same CDR3. The rearrangement uses TRBV7-3 and TRBJ2-5; D unresolved. Per the germline V gene, CDR1 is SGHTA and CDR2 is FQGTGA. CDR3 length equals 13 residues. Trimming took off 2 bases at V and 1 base at J, with 5 bases between the two ends. CDR3 in amino acids: CASSLSSQETQYF. The CDR3 nucleotides read TGTGCCAGCAGCTTATCTAGCCAAGAGACCCAGTACTTC.

The chain couples TRBV10-3 to TRBJ2-2, with TRBD2 matching 15 bases. CDR3 length equals 17 residues. The J segment lost 4 bases and the V segment lost 6 bases, leaving 6 bases of the junction unmatched. CDR1 and CDR2 (germline): ENHRY, SYGVKD. The CDR3: CAIRGLAGGPGTGELFF. CDR3 DNA sequence: TGTGCCATCAGAGGACTAGCGGGAGGGCCGGGCACCGGGGAGCTGTTTTTT.

J is TRBJ1-2 and V is TRBV7-9; D uncertain. This CDR3 region has 14 residues. The germline gives CDR1 SEHNR, CDR2 FQNEAQ (reference sequence). The V and J ends lost 3 bases and 4 bases respectively, with 12 bases between them. As DNA, the CDR3 is TGTGCCAGCAGCTTGGACCCCGTGAGCTATGGCTACACCTTC. It specifies CASSLDPVSYGYTF.

The CDR3 DNA sequence: TGTGCTAGTGCCTCGACAGGGGGCACATATGGCTACACCTTC. It specifies CASASTGGTYGYTF. V gene TRBV12-5 combines with J gene TRBJ1-2; TRBD1 matches at 10 bases. Trimming cost V 7 bases and J 5 bases; bases outside gene matches: 7. CDR3 length: 14 amino acids. Germline CDR1 is LGHNT and CDR2 is FRNRAP.

The chain carries TRBV18 and TRBJ2-1, with 8 bases matching TRBD2. V lost 5 bases and J lost 5; bases outside the gene matches: 11. The CDR3 spans 16 residues. Germline assignment: CDR1 KGHSH and CDR2 LQKENI. CDR3 amino acids: CASSDQAGVSNNEQFF. In DNA, the CDR3 is TGTGCCAGCTCAGATCAAGCGGGAGTTAGTAACAATGAGCAGTTCTTC.

This chain connects TRBV28 to TRBJ1-2; weak D call: TRBD1 (5 bases). Germline assignment: CDR1 MDHEN and CDR2 SYDVKM. This CDR3 is built from 13 residues. V gave up 2 bases and J gave up 6 bases, with 10 bases separating them. The CDR3 is CASSLSSRDGYTF. CDR3 DNA sequence: TGTGCCAGCAGTTTAAGTAGCAGGGATGGCTACACCTTC.

This clone came up once. This chain uses TRBV2 with TRBJ2-1; 7 positions match TRBD1. Per the germline V gene, CDR1 is SNHLY and CDR2 is FYNNEI. The CDR3 length is 15 residues. With 6 bases clipped from V and 0 bases from J, the junction kept 5 bases outside the gene matches. CDR3 region: CASRGTAPSYNEQFF. The CDR3 DNA reads TGTGCCAGCAGGGGGACAGCCCCCTCCTACAATGAGCAGTTCTTC. The full variable domain, with the rest looked up from reference TRBV2 and TRBJ2-1, is EPEVTQTPSHQVTQMGQEVILRCVPISNHLYFYWYRQILGQKVEFLVSFYNNEISEKSEIFDDQFSVERPDGSNFTLKIRSTKLEDSAMYFCASRGTAPSYNEQFFGPGTRLTVL.